Shown below are 20 T cell receptor beta chains from a single sample sequenced in a study of OX40 agonist ivuxolimab in advanced cancers. The repertoire was sequenced with immunoSEQ multiplex PCR; TCRdb's copy has only in-frame clones and lacks some. The sample shows roughly 57,000 clones, roughly 88% of them seen only once. Sample: CD4+ or CD8+ T cells sorted from blood, taken in a trial of the OX40 agonist ivuxolimab. The receptors derive from an adult with an advanced solid tumor such as melanoma, head and neck, liver or kidney cancer.

This sequence joins TRBV19 and TRBJ2-1, with 12 bases lining up with TRBD2. Germline-derived CDR1 and CDR2 are LNHDA and SQIVND (reference sequence). After removal of 10 bases from V and 5 bases from J, the junction contained 9 bases not matched to a gene. CDR3 length: 15 amino acids. The chain's CDR3 is CATLLAGGPNNEQFF. The CDR3 nucleotides read TGTGCCACCCTTCTAGCGGGGGGGCCCAACAATGAGCAGTTCTTC.

This chain uses TRBV25-1 with TRBJ1-6; TRBD1 might be the D (5 bases). Germline V gene lookup returns CDR1 MGHDK and CDR2 SYGVNS. Trimming left V 2 bases short and J 10 bases short, with 12 bases between. This CDR3 comprises 14 residues. Written as DNA, the CDR3 is TGTGCCAGCAGTGAACGGGGGATGTGGTCACCCCTCCACTTT. This sequence encodes CASSERGMWSPLHF.

The genes are TRBV7-9 and TRBJ1-1, with no clear D. Per the germline V gene, CDR1 is SEHNR and CDR2 is FQNEAQ (reference sequence). The V and J ends lost 2 bases and 1 base respectively, with 5 bases between them. CDR3 length: 13 residues. This chain's CDR3 is CASSLRENTEAFF. CDR3 nucleotides: TGTGCCAGCAGCTTACGAGAGAACACTGAAGCTTTCTTT.

J is TRBJ2-7 and V is TRBV15; D gene uncertain. The CDR3 is made up of 14 amino acids. Trimming cost V 0 bases and J 6 bases, with 12 bases left between them. CDR1 and CDR2 from the germline V gene are LNHNV and YYDKDF (reference sequence). CDR3 coding DNA: TGTGCCACCAGCAGAGATCCGGCGACGGTCGAGCAGTACTTC. Residues: CATSRDPATVEQYF.

CDR3 bases: TGTGCCAGTAGGGGACTTGGGCCCCAGCATTTT. Protein product: CASRGLGPQHF. The rearrangement joins TRBV19 to TRBJ1-5; maybe TRBD1 (5 bases). The CDR3 is 11 residues long. Per the germline V gene, CDR1 is LNHDA and CDR2 is SQIVND (reference sequence). V was trimmed by 6 bases and J by 9 bases, leaving 9 bases between them.

The chain is built from TRBV5-8 and TRBJ2-2; either TRBD1 or TRBD2 may fit D (5 bases each). Trimming removed 4 bases from V and 7 bases from J, with 14 bases in between. Germline assignment: CDR1 SGHTS and CDR2 YDEGEE. The CDR3 totals 14 residues. The CDR3: CASSPNGGIGELFF. The DNA for the CDR3 is TGTGCCAGCAGCCCCAATGGGGGAATCGGGGAGCTGTTTTTT.

The chain employs TRBV6-1 and TRBJ2-7; 9 bases agree with TRBD1. J was trimmed by 13 bases and V by 9 bases; bases with no gene match: 7. Germline V gene sequence: CDR1 MNHNS, CDR2 SASEGT. The CDR3 has 10 amino acids. The CDR3 region has the DNA TGTGCCAGTACAGGGGGCAGCACTTACTTC. Protein sequence: CASTGGSTYF.

This clone showed up just a few times. V gene TRBV2 combines with J gene TRBJ1-1; D is uncertain. The CDR3 extends over 12 amino acids. Germline loops: CDR1 SNHLY, CDR2 FYNNEI. The V end lost 5 bases, the J end lost 4 bases, and 8 bases lay between the germline ends. CDR3 bases: TGTGCCAGCAGTACAGCGGGCACTGAAGCTTTCTTT. It encodes CASSTAGTEAFF.

The chain carries TRBV6-1 and TRBJ1-1, with D uncertain. CDR1 and CDR2 from the germline V gene are MNHNS and SASEGT. V gave up 4 bases and J gave up 0 bases, with 12 bases separating them. CDR3 length: 15 residues. The CDR3 region has the DNA TGTGCCAGCAGTGTAGCAGGAGCCGTGAACACTGAAGCTTTCTTT. This sequence encodes CASSVAGAVNTEAFF.

The chain couples TRBV11-2 to TRBJ2-1; 11 bases map to TRBD2. The CDR3 loop spans 15 amino acids. Germline CDR1 SGHAT, CDR2 FQNNGV. The junction had 4 bases not matched to a gene; V was cut back by 5 bases and J by 4 bases. In nucleotides, the CDR3 is TGTGCCAGCAGCCTTAGCGGGGGGGGATACAATGAGCAGTTCTTC. This codes for CASSLSGGGYNEQFF.

The genes are TRBV2 and TRBJ2-7; TRBD2 aligns across 11 bases. The ends lost 6 bases at V and 0 bases at J; junction bases unmatched: 4. Per the germline V gene, CDR1 is SNHLY and CDR2 is FYNNEI. The CDR3 has 15 amino acids. The CDR3 nucleotides read TGTGCCAGCAGGGATAGCGGGGGGGCCTCCTACGAGCAGTACTTC. It yields the protein CASRDSGGASYEQYF.

The chain combines TRBV6-6 with TRBJ2-5; D is perhaps TRBD2 (5 bases). The germline V and J ends were trimmed by 4 bases and 1 base, with 10 bases remaining between them. The V gene's germline CDR1 is MNHNY and CDR2 SVGAGI (reference sequence). CDR3 length: 14 amino acids. The CDR3 nucleotides are TGTGCCAGCAGTTTATCCCGGGGCCAAGAGACCCAGTACTTC. Translation: CASSLSRGQETQYF.

The V gene is TRBV6-1, the J gene TRBJ2-2, with D maybe TRBD2 (5 bases). Germline CDR1 MNHNS, CDR2 SASEGT. The CDR3 contains 15 residues. V lost 1 base to trimming and J lost 2 bases, with 8 bases between them. As DNA, the CDR3 is TGTGCCAGCAGTGAAGTTCCGGGAAACACCGGGGAGCTGTTTTTT. Its protein is CASSEVPGNTGELFF.

V and J are TRBV28 and TRBJ1-2, with D possibly matching TRBD1 (6 bases). The CDR3 is 14 amino acids. Germline V gives CDR1 MDHEN, CDR2 SYDVKM. Trimming shortened V by 2 bases and J by 6 bases, and 13 bases separated the two germline ends. The CDR3 nucleotides read TGTGCCAGCAGTTTAGCTGGGGAGGGGGATGGCTACACCTTC. It is translated as CASSLAGEGDGYTF.

The chain has TRBV21-1 and TRBJ1-1. TRBV21-1 corresponds to a pseudogene. The CDR3 extends over 13 amino acids. The CDR3 bases are TGTGCCAGCGGTGCCAGGGAGGAGACTGAAGCTTTCTTT. This translates into CASGAREETEAFF.

A few counts support this clone. The chain is built from TRBV11-2 and TRBJ1-2; a weak D match, TRBD1 (6 bases). The CDR3 is made up of 15 amino acids. The V and J ends lost 0 bases and 4 bases respectively, with 12 bases between them. Germline assignment: CDR1 SGHAT and CDR2 FQNNGV. CDR3 in DNA: TGTGCCAGCAGCTTAGATCAGGGGCGCGGCTATGGCTACACCTTC. Translating it yields CASSLDQGRGYGYTF.

This chain joins TRBV5-1 and TRBJ1-1, with a possible D match to TRBD1 (6 bases). Germline V gives CDR1 SGHRS, CDR2 YFSETQ. The germline V and J ends were trimmed by 3 bases and 3 bases, with 18 bases remaining between them. The CDR3 spans 16 residues. CDR3 nucleotides: TGCGCCAGCAGCTACGACAGGTTAGTTTCTGACACTGAAGCTTTCTTT. Encoded protein: CASSYDRLVSDTEAFF.

V is TRBV7-6 and J is TRBJ2-5; D gene ambiguous. The CDR3 is made up of 14 amino acids. Deletions cut 3 bases from V and 5 bases from J, with 13 bases between. Germline V gene data show CDR1 as SGHVS and CDR2 as FNYEAQ. The chain's CDR3 is CASSFRVLGETQYF. DNA of the CDR3: TGTGCCAGCAGCTTTAGGGTTTTAGGGGAGACCCAGTACTTC.

The chain recombines TRBV7-9 with TRBJ1-4; D gene ambiguous. Trimming left V 10 bases short and J 8 bases short, with 26 bases between. This CDR3 comprises 16 residues. CDR1 is SEHNR and CDR2 is FQNEAQ in the germline V gene (reference sequence). CDR3 region: CATRAGLGNRGEKLFF. The CDR3 DNA is TGTGCCACCCGCGCTGGTCTGGGTAACAGAGGGGAAAAACTGTTTTTT.

This rearrangement joins TRBV4-2 to TRBJ1-6, with a possible D match to TRBD1 (5 bases). Trimming shortened V by 1 base and J by 4 bases, and 20 bases separated the two germline ends. In germline, CDR1 is LGHNA, CDR2 YNFKEQ. This CDR3 has 19 amino acids. This CDR3 reads CASSQVGESQGIYNSPLHF. In nucleotides, the CDR3 is TGTGCCAGCAGCCAAGTGGGCGAAAGCCAGGGTATTTATAATTCACCCCTCCACTTT.